This entry describes one T cell receptor (beta chain). From germline, CDR1 is SQVTM and CDR2 ANQGSEA. After removal of 1 base from V and 2 bases from J, the junction contained 6 bases not matched to a gene. The CDR3 is made up of 15 amino acids. These data come from a study of OX40 agonist ivuxolimab in advanced cancers. Assay: immunoSEQ multiplex PCR; the TCRdb copy retains only in-frame clones and omits some. The sample carries about 77,000 clones, approximately 95% recorded once. The gene calls are TRBV29-1 and TRBJ2-7, with 9 positions matching TRBD2. The starting material was CD4+ or CD8+ T cells sorted from blood, obtained in a trial of the OX40 agonist ivuxolimab. The clonotype was recovered from an adult with an advanced solid tumor such as melanoma, head and neck, liver or kidney cancer. CDR3 sequence (DNA): TGCAGCGTTGAAGGGCTAGCGGGATCCCCCTACGAGCAGTACTTC. This sequence encodes CSVEGLAGSPYEQYF.